These 9 T cell receptor beta chains originate from one sample sequenced in a study of T cell changes during pregnancy in multiple sclerosis. TCRdb keeps only in-frame clones here, not all; method: immunoSEQ multiplex PCR. The sample lists under 90,000 clones, 94% occurring once. The specimen was peripheral blood, collected in the second trimester of pregnancy. The receptors here all came from a female donor in good health, enrolled as a control in a pregnancy study.

V is TRBV27 and J is TRBJ2-2; D may be TRBD1 (5 bases). The CDR3 totals 18 residues. Germline assignment: CDR1 MNHEY and CDR2 SMNVEV (reference sequence). Between the trimmed V and J ends, which lost 2 bases and 5 bases, there was a span of 21 bases. CDR3: CASSLRGRQGIGTGELFF. Here the CDR3 DNA reads TGTGCCAGCAGTTTACGTGGTCGCCAGGGTATCGGTACCGGGGAGCTGTTTTTT.

The V call is TRBV5-1, the J call TRBJ1-1, with D unclear. Trimming cost V 4 bases and J 0 bases, with 10 bases left between them. Germline V gene sequence: CDR1 SGHRS, CDR2 YFSETQ. The length of the CDR3 is 14 residues. CDR3 DNA sequence: TGCGCCAGCAGCCCATTGAGTCTGAACACTGAAGCTTTCTTT. This translates into CASSPLSLNTEAFF.

The chain joins TRBV28 to TRBJ1-2; TRBD1 matches at 8 bases. CDR1 is MDHEN, CDR2 SYDVKM, per germline. This CDR3 has 15 amino acids. With V trimmed by 4 bases and J by 4 bases, 8 bases remained unmatched. CDR3 DNA sequence: TGTGCCAGCAGTTCGGAGGACAGGGAGACCTATGGCTACACCTTC. Protein product: CASSSEDRETYGYTF.

This clone was seen once. In DNA form, the CDR3 reads TGTGCCAGCAGCAAATTGTTCGTCGGGAGGGCTGGCCCTCCCTCCGAGCAGTACTTC. As protein: CASSKLFVGRAGPPSEQYF. The V and J genes are TRBV21-1 and TRBJ2-7; the D call of TRBD2 is as the table states it, not checked on the DNA. TRBV21-1 is an annotated pseudogene. This CDR3 has 19 amino acids.

The chain has TRBV5-1 and TRBJ2-3; possibly TRBD2 for D (6 bases). Trimming removed 2 bases at V and 2 bases at J, with 15 bases between. This CDR3 is built from 16 residues. Per germline, CDR1 SGHRS and CDR2 YFSETQ. In nucleotides, the CDR3 is TGCGCCAGCAGCTTTGCGGGGCGATATTACACAGATACGCAGTATTTT. Protein product: CASSFAGRYYTDTQYF.

This chain uses TRBV28 with TRBJ2-5; TRBD1 matches at 9 bases. Germline lookup yields CDR1 MDHEN and CDR2 SYDVKM. V dropped 6 bases and J dropped 3; count of bases not matched to a gene: 8. The CDR3 is made up of 15 amino acids. CDR3 protein: CASSPTGGEEETQYF. CDR3 nucleotides: TGTGCCAGCAGCCCGACAGGGGGTGAGGAAGAGACCCAGTACTTC.

V usage is TRBV5-1 and J usage is TRBJ2-3; D perhaps matches TRBD1 (7 bases). The CDR3 covers 16 residues. V was shortened by 0 bases and J by 2 bases, with 13 bases between the two germline ends. CDR1 SGHRS and CDR2 YFSETQ come from the germline V gene. The CDR3 region has the DNA TGCGCCAGCAGCTTGGGACAGGGAGGACTCACAGATACGCAGTATTTT. Its translation is CASSLGQGGLTDTQYF.

The rearrangement joins TRBV10-3 to TRBJ2-6; 7 bases agree with TRBD1. Germline values: CDR1 ENHRY, CDR2 SYGVKD. This CDR3 contains 17 residues. The V segment lost 9 bases and the J segment 0 bases; nucleotides outside the gene matches: 11. CDR3 in amino acids: CAIRDSSGSSGANVLTF. Written as DNA, the CDR3 is TGTGCCATAAGGGACAGTTCTGGTTCCTCTGGGGCCAACGTCCTGACTTTC.

V gene TRBV29-1 combines with J gene TRBJ2-7; 9 bases are a match to TRBD1. V was clipped by 4 bases and J by 2 bases; unmatched bases: 3. This CDR3 is built from 13 residues. Germline assignment: CDR1 SQVTM and CDR2 ANQGSEA. CDR3 region: CSVVRQGAYEQYF. In DNA form, the CDR3 reads TGCAGCGTTGTGAGACAGGGGGCCTACGAGCAGTACTTC.